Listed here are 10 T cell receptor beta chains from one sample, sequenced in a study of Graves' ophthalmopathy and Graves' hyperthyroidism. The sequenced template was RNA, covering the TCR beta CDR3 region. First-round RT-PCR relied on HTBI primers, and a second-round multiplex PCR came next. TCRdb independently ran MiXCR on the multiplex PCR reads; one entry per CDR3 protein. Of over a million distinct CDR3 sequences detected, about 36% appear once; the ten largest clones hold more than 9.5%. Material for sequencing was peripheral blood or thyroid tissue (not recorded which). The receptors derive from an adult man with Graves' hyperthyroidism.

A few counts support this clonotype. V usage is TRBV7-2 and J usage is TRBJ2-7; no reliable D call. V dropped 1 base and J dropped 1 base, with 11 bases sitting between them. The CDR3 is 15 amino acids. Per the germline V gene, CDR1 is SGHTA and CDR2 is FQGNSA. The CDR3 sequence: CASSLDAGKSYEQYF. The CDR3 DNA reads TGTGCCAGCAGCTTAGACGCAGGAAAATCCTACGAGCAGTACTTC.

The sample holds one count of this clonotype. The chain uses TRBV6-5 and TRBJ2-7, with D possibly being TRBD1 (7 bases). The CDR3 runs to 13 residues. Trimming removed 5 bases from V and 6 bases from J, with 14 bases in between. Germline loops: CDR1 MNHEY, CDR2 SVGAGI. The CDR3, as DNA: TGTGCCAGCAGTGGGGGGACAGTCGGCGAGCAGTACTTC. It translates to CASSGGTVGEQYF.

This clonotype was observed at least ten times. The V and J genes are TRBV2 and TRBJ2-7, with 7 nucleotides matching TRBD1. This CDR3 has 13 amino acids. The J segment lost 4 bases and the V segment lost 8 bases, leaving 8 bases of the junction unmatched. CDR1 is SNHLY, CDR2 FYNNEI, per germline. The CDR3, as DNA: TGTGCCAGCGGAAGGACAGGACGATACGAGCAGTACTTC. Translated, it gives CASGRTGRYEQYF.

CDR3 loop: CATTWGGATIEQYF. CDR3 sequence (DNA): TGTGCCACCACCTGGGGGGGAGCTACTATCGAGCAGTACTTC. V gene TRBV28 combines with J gene TRBJ2-7; 7 bases agree with TRBD2. The germline V gene encodes CDR1 MDHEN and CDR2 SYDVKM. The CDR3 extends over 14 amino acids. V lost 10 bases to trimming and J lost 6 bases; unmatched junction nucleotides: 15.

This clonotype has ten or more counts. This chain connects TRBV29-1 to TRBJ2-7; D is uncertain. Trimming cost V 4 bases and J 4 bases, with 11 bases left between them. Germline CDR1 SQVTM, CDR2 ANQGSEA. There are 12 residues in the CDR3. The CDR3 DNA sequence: TGCAGCGTTGTGCATAGCCGGTACGAGCAGTACTTC. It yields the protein CSVVHSRYEQYF.

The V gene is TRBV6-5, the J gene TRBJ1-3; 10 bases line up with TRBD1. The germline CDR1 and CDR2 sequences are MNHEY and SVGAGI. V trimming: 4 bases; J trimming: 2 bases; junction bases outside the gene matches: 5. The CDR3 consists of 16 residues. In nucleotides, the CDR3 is TGTGCCAGCAGTTCTACCGGGACAGGGGCTGGAAACACCATATATTTT. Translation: CASSSTGTGAGNTIYF.

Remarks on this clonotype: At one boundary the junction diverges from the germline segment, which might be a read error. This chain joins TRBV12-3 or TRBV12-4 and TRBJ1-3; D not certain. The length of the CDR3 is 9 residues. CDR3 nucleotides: TGTGCCAGCAGTGAAGGTCTTAGTTTT. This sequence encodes CASSEGLSF.

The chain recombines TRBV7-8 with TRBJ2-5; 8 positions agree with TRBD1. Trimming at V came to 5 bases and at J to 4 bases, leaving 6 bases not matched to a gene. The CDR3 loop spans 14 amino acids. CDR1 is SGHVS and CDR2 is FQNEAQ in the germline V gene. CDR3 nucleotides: TGTGCCAGCAGCCCGGGACAGGAAAGAGAGACCCAGTACTTC. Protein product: CASSPGQERETQYF.

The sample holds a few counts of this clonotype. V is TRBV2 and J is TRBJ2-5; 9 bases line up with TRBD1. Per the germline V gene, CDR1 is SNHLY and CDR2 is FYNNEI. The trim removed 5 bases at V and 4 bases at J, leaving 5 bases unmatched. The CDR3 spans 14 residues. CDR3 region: CASSWTGVGETQYF. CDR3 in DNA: TGTGCCAGCAGTTGGACAGGGGTCGGAGAGACCCAGTACTTC. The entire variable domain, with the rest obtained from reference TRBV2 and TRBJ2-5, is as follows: EPEVTQTPSHQVTQMGQEVILRCVPISNHLYFYWYRQILGQKVEFLVSFYNNEISEKSEIFDDQFSVERPDGSNFTLKIRSTKLEDSAMYFCASSWTGVGETQYFGPGTRLLVL.

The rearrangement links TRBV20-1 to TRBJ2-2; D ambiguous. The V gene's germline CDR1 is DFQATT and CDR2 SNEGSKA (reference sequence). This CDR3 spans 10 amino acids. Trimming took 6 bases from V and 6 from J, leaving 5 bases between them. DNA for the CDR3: TGCAGTGCGAGCTCCGGGGAGCTGTTTTTT. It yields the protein CSASSGELFF.